This is a list of T cell receptor beta chains from one sample in a study of blood T cell repertoires in COVID-19. Measured with immunoSEQ multiplex PCR; TCRdb has only the in-frame clones, and not every one. This sample has 430,000 or so clones; around 90% occur once, and the top ten carry 0.7% to 1%. Material: peripheral blood. Every receptor here comes from a man younger than 30 with COVID-19, enrolled during active disease. The CDR3 runs from the conserved cysteine through the conserved F or W. The D gene is left open where the match is weak. Only some rows state a clone size, as once, few, many or a class for expanded clones.

CDR3aa	CDR3nt	v_gene	j_gene	d_gene	abundance
CASHQGGYQETQYF	TGTGCCAGTCATCAGGGGGGCTACCAAGAGACCCAGTACTTC	TRBV19	TRBJ2-5	-	-
CASSLAGGNTEAFF	TGTGCCAGCAGCCTCGCGGGGGGAAACACTGAAGCTTTCTTT	TRBV7-9	TRBJ1-1	-	-
CASSIGATGPLGSTF	TGTGCCAGTAGTATAGGCGCGACAGGTCCTTTAGGTTCCACCTTC	TRBV19	TRBJ1-2	-	-
CASSPGQGFNQPQHF	TGTGCCAGCAGTCCGGGACAGGGATTCAATCAGCCCCAGCATTTT	TRBV27	TRBJ1-5	TRBD1	-
CASNYSSRGRANTQYF	TGTGCCAGCAATTACTCTTCGCGCGGGAGGGCGAATACGCAGTATTTT	TRBV6-5	TRBJ2-3	TRBD2	-
CASSSQGTDTQYF	TGTGCCAGCAGTTCACAGGGCACAGATACGCAGTATTTT	TRBV27	TRBJ2-3	-	few
CASSCRNF	TGTGCCAGCAGTTGCAGGAATTTC	TRBV6-7	TRBJ2-7	-	-
CASSRGDQPQHF	TGTGCCAGCAGCCGGGGAGATCAGCCCCAGCATTTT	TRBV7-9	TRBJ1-5	-	few
CASSSPEPPSGRYTGELFF	TGTGCCAGCAGCTCCCCTGAGCCCCCTAGCGGGAGATACACCGGGGAGCTGTTTTTT	TRBV7-9	TRBJ2-2	TRBD2	-
CSVRREAEAFF	TGCAGCGTTCGTCGGGAGGCTGAAGCTTTCTTT	TRBV29-1	TRBJ1-1	-	few
CASSTSRGGLKLIF	TGTGCCAGCAGTACTTCCCGGGGAGGGTTAAAGCTGATCTTT	TRBV28	TRBJ1-1	-	-
CASITQGGGGTQYF	TGTGCCAGCATTACGCAGGGAGGCGGCGGGACCCAGTACTTC	TRBV7-2	TRBJ2-5	-	many
CASSFHRGQGISYEQYF	TGTGCCAGCAGCTTTCATCGCGGACAGGGAATCTCCTACGAGCAGTACTTC	TRBV5-4	TRBJ2-7	TRBD1	-
CASSRLAERSTDTQYF	TGTGCCAGCAGTCGACTAGCGGAGAGGAGCACAGATACGCAGTATTTT	TRBV6-6	TRBJ2-3	TRBD2	once
CASSPGTGYGYTF	TGTGCCAGCAGCCCCGGGACAGGCTATGGCTACACCTTC	TRBV6-5	TRBJ1-2	TRBD1	few
CASSPGLAGPSREQYF	TGTGCCAGCAGTCCGGGACTAGCGGGGCCCTCCCGGGAGCAGTACTTC	TRBV7-9	TRBJ2-7	TRBD2	-
CAWSNLNNSPLHF	TGTGCCTGGAGTAATCTTAATAATTCACCCCTCCACTTT	TRBV30	TRBJ1-6	-	-
CASSESLSGTTSSYEQYF	TGTGCCAGCAGTGAGTCCCTCAGTGGGACAACAAGCTCCTACGAGCAGTACTTC	TRBV2	TRBJ2-7	-	once
CASSAVREGRTDTQYF	TGTGCCAGCAGTGCCGTCCGGGAGGGACGGACAGATACGCAGTATTTT	TRBV25-1	TRBJ2-3	TRBD2	-
CASSLDVNGYTF	TGTGCCAGCAGCTTAGATGTAAATGGCTACACCTTC	TRBV7-8	TRBJ1-2	-	-
CASGWVGERLAGAGGETQYF	TGTGCTAGTGGTTGGGTAGGGGAACGACTAGCGGGAGCCGGGGGCGAGACCCAGTACTTC	TRBV12-5	TRBJ2-5	TRBD2	once
CASSPEGGGNQPQHF	TGCGCCAGCAGCCCGGAAGGGGGTGGCAATCAGCCCCAGCATTTT	TRBV5-1	TRBJ1-5	-	-
CASSFRAPNTIYF	TGTGCCAGCAGCTTCAGGGCCCCCAACACCATATATTTT	TRBV5-8	TRBJ1-3	-	-
CASIGQPNTEAFF	TGTGCCTCAATAGGACAGCCGAACACTGAAGCTTTCTTT	TRBV27	TRBJ1-1	-	-
CAWRGAGAYNEQFF	TGTGCCTGGAGGGGGGCAGGTGCCTACAATGAGCAGTTCTTC	TRBV30	TRBJ2-1	-	-
CASSKNPLTDTPPYYEQYF	TGTGCCAGCAGCAAAAACCCCCTGACAGACACCCCTCCCTACTACGAGCAGTACTTC	TRBV21-1	TRBJ2-7	-	-
CATSDPGTSADTQYF	TGTGCCACCAGTGATCCCGGGACTAGCGCGGATACGCAGTATTTT	TRBV24-1	TRBJ2-3	TRBD2	-
CASSPEQGATDTQYF	TGTGCCAGCTCACCGGAACAGGGGGCAACAGATACGCAGTATTTT	TRBV18	TRBJ2-3	TRBD1	-
CASSEIRDRGAFF	TGTGCCAGCAGTGAAATACGGGACAGGGGGGCTTTCTTT	TRBV6-1	TRBJ1-1	TRBD1	once
CSVEERVRTEAFF	TGCAGCGTTGAAGAGAGGGTGCGCACTGAAGCTTTCTTT	TRBV29-1	TRBJ1-1	-	once
CASSGSGLYEQYF	TGTGCCAGCAGTGGGTCGGGGTTGTACGAGCAGTACTTC	TRBV11-2	TRBJ2-7	-	-
CASSWGAGLAVYEQYF	TGCGCCAGCAGCTGGGGGGCCGGACTAGCAGTCTACGAGCAGTACTTC	TRBV5-1	TRBJ2-7	TRBD2	-
CASSQNFNEQYF	TGCGCCAGCAGCCAAAATTTTAACGAGCAGTACTTC	TRBV4-1	TRBJ2-7	-	-
CASSARHRERVEAFF	TGCGCCAGCAGCGCCAGACACAGGGAGAGAGTCGAAGCTTTCTTT	TRBV4-1	TRBJ1-1	-	-
CASSLPGVQPQHF	TGTGCCAGCAGTCTCCCCGGGGTTCAGCCCCAGCATTTT	TRBV12-3/TRBV12-4	TRBJ1-5	-	-
CASSMAWTGPNTEAFF	TGTGCCAGTAGTATGGCGTGGACAGGCCCGAACACTGAAGCTTTCTTT	TRBV19	TRBJ1-1	TRBD1	-
CASKGVQGYTF	TGTGCCAGCAAGGGAGTACAGGGCTACACCTTC	TRBV6-5	TRBJ1-2	-	-
CATGQGDPYGYTF	TGTGCTACCGGACAGGGCGATCCCTATGGCTACACCTTC	TRBV27	TRBJ1-2	TRBD1	-
CASSRARDRVFEKLFF	TGTGCCAGCAGCAGAGCCCGGGACAGGGTTTTTGAAAAACTGTTTTTT	TRBV5-6	TRBJ1-4	TRBD1	-
CASSHGSTDTQYF	TGTGCCAGCAGCCACGGGTCCACAGATACGCAGTATTTT	TRBV5-6	TRBJ2-3	-	-
CASSLSGGAAETQYF	TGTGCCAGCAGCCTAAGCGGGGGGGCAGCGGAGACCCAGTACTTC	TRBV7-7	TRBJ2-5	TRBD2	-
CASTDAGTTGELFF	TGTGCCAGCACCGATGCGGGAACCACCGGGGAGCTGTTTTTT	TRBV28	TRBJ2-2	-	-
CASSPLRATSGRARTGELFF	TGTGCCAGCTCACCATTACGTGCGACTAGCGGGAGGGCCCGTACCGGGGAGCTGTTTTTT	TRBV18	TRBJ2-2	TRBD2	-
CASSLGVLGGTNTEAFF	TGCGCCAGCAGCTTGGGCGTATTGGGCGGGACGAACACTGAAGCTTTCTTT	TRBV5-1	TRBJ1-1	-	-
CASSPWDNYNEQFF	TGCGCCAGCAGCCCCTGGGACAATTACAATGAGCAGTTCTTC	TRBV4-1	TRBJ2-1	-	-
CATSDPQGSDQPQHF	TGTGCCACCAGTGATCCACAGGGGAGCGATCAGCCCCAGCATTTT	TRBV24-1	TRBJ1-5	TRBD1	-
CASSQGRLAYETQYF	TGTGCCAGCAGCCAAGGGCGGCTAGCGTATGAGACCCAGTACTTC	TRBV3-1/TRBV3-2	TRBJ2-5	-	-
CASSHLGLVGGDTQYF	TGTGCCAGCAGCCACCTAGGACTAGTAGGGGGAGATACGCAGTATTTT	TRBV14	TRBJ2-3	-	-
CAWSVGQSTDTQYF	TGTGCCTGGAGTGTGGGACAGAGCACAGATACGCAGTATTTT	TRBV30	TRBJ2-3	TRBD1	-
CASSEVLAGGQETQYF	TGTGCCAGCAGTGAAGTGTTAGCGGGGGGCCAAGAGACCCAGTACTTC	TRBV6-1	TRBJ2-5	TRBD2	-
CASSQLDEQYF	TGTGCCAGCAGCCAACTTGACGAGCAGTACTTC	TRBV3-1/TRBV3-2	TRBJ2-7	-	-
CASSLMAHNEQFF	TGCGCCAGCAGCCTGATGGCCCACAATGAGCAGTTCTTC	TRBV5-1	TRBJ2-1	-	-
CAWRREMRGSEQYF	TGTGCCTGGAGACGAGAAATGCGAGGTTCGGAGCAGTACTTC	TRBV30	TRBJ2-7	-	once
CASSRSGQGEGGYTF	TGTGCCAGTAGTCGATCGGGACAGGGAGAGGGTGGCTACACCTTC	TRBV19	TRBJ1-2	TRBD1	-
CSVERGAGNTIYF	TGCAGCGTTGAACGGGGAGCTGGAAACACCATATATTTT	TRBV29-1	TRBJ1-3	-	-
CASSEVFQETQYF	TGTGCCAGCAGTGAAGTCTTTCAAGAGACCCAGTACTTC	TRBV6-1	TRBJ2-5	-	-
CASSPRAAYNEQFF	TGTGCCAGCAGCCCCAGGGCTGCCTACAATGAGCAGTTCTTC	TRBV13	TRBJ2-1	-	-
CASSLTLDYNEQFF	TGTGCCAGCAGCTTAACCCTAGATTACAATGAGCAGTTCTTC	TRBV7-9	TRBJ2-1	-	-
CASSEALAPQETQYF	TGTGCCAGCAGTGAAGCGTTGGCACCACAAGAGACCCAGTACTTC	TRBV6-1	TRBJ2-5	-	-
CASLNEQETQYF	TGCGCCAGCCTCAACGAGCAAGAGACCCAGTACTTC	TRBV10-2	TRBJ2-5	-	-